This T cell receptor beta chain was retrieved from a study of blood T cell repertoires in COVID-19. Method: immunoSEQ multiplex PCR; TCRdb's copy keeps in-frame clones and lacks some. The data show more than 200,000 clones, more than 75% seen once. The sample consisted of PBMCs or T cells enriched from blood (not recorded which). The clonotype was recovered from a man aged 35 to 55 who had recovered from COVID-19.

CDR3 nucleotides: TGTGCCAGCAGCGACCGACAGGGTAATGGCTACACCTTC. It yields the protein CASSDRQGNGYTF. The chain uses TRBV7-3 and TRBJ1-2; 7 positions match TRBD1. CDR3 length equals 13 residues. The germline V gene encodes CDR1 SGHTA and CDR2 FQGTGA. V trimming: 5 bases; J trimming: 6 bases; junction bases outside the gene matches: 6.